This TCR beta chain was retrieved from a study of blood T cell repertoires in COVID-19. Across the whole study: The samples span acute and convalescent COVID-19 from the United States, Italy and Spain.

Only in-frame clones appear in the TCRdb table, and some are missing; sequencing was by immunoSEQ multiplex PCR. The repertoire holds over 200,000 clones, with roughly 87% as singletons. This sequence originates from a man aged 40-50 years with active or convalescent COVID-19. Material for sequencing was peripheral blood.

CDR3 nucleotide sequence: TGTGCCAGCAGTTCCGGGACTTCAGAGCAGTTCTTC. Translation gives CASSSGTSEQFF. This chain links TRBV27 with TRBJ2-1; perhaps TRBD2 as D (6 bases). Germline assignment: CDR1 MNHEY and CDR2 SMNVEV (reference sequence). Deletions cut 4 bases from V and 10 bases from J, with 11 bases between. The CDR3 extends over 12 amino acids.